Shown below are 6 T cell receptor beta chains from a single sample sequenced in a study of response to subunit inactivated influenza vaccine. TCRdb independently ran MiXCR on the RT-PCR reads; one entry per CDR3 protein. The repertoire holds 490,000 or so distinct CDR3 sequences, with about 8% as singletons. Material: PBMCs from blood, obtained around 25 months after vaccination. The receptors come from a man between 50 and 75 years old who received an inactivated influenza vaccine.

This clonotype came up many times. The rearrangement links TRBV6-5 to TRBJ2-5; D is undetermined. CDR1 and CDR2 (germline): MNHEY, SVGAGI. Trimming took 6 bases from V and 5 from J, leaving 10 bases between them. CDR3 length: 12 residues. The CDR3 loop is CASSSVGETQYF. CDR3 coding DNA: TGTGCCAGCAGCTCAGTCGGGGAGACCCAGTACTTC.

This clonotype was picked up a small number of times. V usage is TRBV4-1 and J usage is TRBJ1-2; 10 positions match TRBD1. The CDR3 runs 15 residues. From germline, CDR1 is MGHRA and CDR2 YSYEKL. V trimming: 4 bases; J trimming: 3 bases; junction bases outside the gene matches: 5. This chain's CDR3 is CASSPGQGEHYGYTF. CDR3 DNA: TGCGCCAGCAGCCCTGGACAGGGGGAGCACTATGGCTACACCTTC.

The gene calls are TRBV7-2 and TRBJ2-4; tentatively, D is TRBD1 or TRBD2 (6 bases each). V was pared by 3 bases and J by 1 base, with 13 bases between. This CDR3 is 16 amino acids long. CDR1 is SGHTA, CDR2 FQGNSA, per germline. DNA for the CDR3: TGTGCCAGCAGCTTTGGCTCGGGGGCCGCCAAAAACATTCAGTACTTC. The encoded protein is CASSFGSGAAKNIQYF.

This clonotype was seen more than once but under ten times. V is TRBV20-1 and J is TRBJ2-1; TRBD2 aligns across 8 bases. The CDR3 totals 14 residues. The junction had 9 bases not matched to a gene; V was cut back by 7 bases and J by 4 bases. Germline V gene data show CDR1 as DFQATT and CDR2 as SNEGSKA (reference sequence). This CDR3 is CSVPSGSAYNEQFF. The CDR3 DNA follows: TGCAGTGTACCAAGCGGGAGTGCTTACAATGAGCAGTTCTTC.

A few counts support this clonotype. The chain recombines TRBV7-9 with TRBJ1-2; maybe TRBD1 (6 bases). The CDR3 sequence is 15 residues long. Trimming stripped 2 bases from V and 1 base from J, with 11 bases between. Per the germline V gene, CDR1 is SEHNR and CDR2 is FQNEAQ (reference sequence). As DNA, the CDR3 is TGTGCCAGCAGCTTATCGGGGGCGCGTAACTATGGCTACACCTTC. Residues: CASSLSGARNYGYTF.

The rearrangement uses TRBV20-1 and TRBJ2-2, with unresolved D. Germline CDR1 is DFQATT and CDR2 is SNEGSKA (reference sequence). The germline V and J ends were trimmed by 4 bases and 7 bases, with 10 bases remaining between them. The length of the CDR3 is 12 residues. The CDR3 nucleotides read TGCAGTGCTATCATTGGGATCGGGGAGCTGTTTTTT. It translates to CSAIIGIGELFF.